Listed below are T cell receptor beta chains from one sample, sequenced in a study of shared clonotypes between healthy human individuals. Sequencing used immunoSEQ multiplex PCR; TCRdb keeps in-frame clones, though not all of them. The repertoire holds roughly 490,000 clones, with around 80% as singletons. Material: PBMCs. The receptors derive from a middle-aged woman in good health. Some clones in this sample may be carry-over from other donors' samples. Each CDR3 is given with its conserved first and last residue. D genes are given only for firm matches. A clone size is listed for some rows: how often the clone was seen (once, few, many), or a class if it is expanded.

clone size,J gene,D gene,V gene,CDR3 protein,CDR3 DNA
.,TRBJ1-4,.,TRBV28,CASRPTNEKLFF,TGTGCCAGCAGGCCAACTAATGAAAAACTGTTTTTT
.,TRBJ2-5,.,TRBV6-6,CASSPPGTQETQYF,TGTGCCAGCAGCCCCCCCGGCACCCAAGAGACCCAGTACTTC
.,TRBJ1-1,.,TRBV18,CASSPYQVGAPNTEAFF,TGTGCCAGCTCACCATACCAGGTGGGGGCGCCGAACACTGAAGCTTTCTTT
.,TRBJ2-2,.,TRBV4-2,CASSQGAQENTGELFF,TGTGCCAGCAGCCAAGGGGCACAAGAAAACACCGGGGAGCTGTTTTTT
few,TRBJ2-7,.,TRBV30,CAFGGFEQYF,TGTGCATTTGGGGGGTTCGAGCAGTACTTC
few,TRBJ1-2,.,TRBV19,CASSNRDRPDYTF,TGTGCCAGTAGTAACCGGGACCGTCCAGACTACACCTTC
few,TRBJ2-2,.,TRBV10-3,CAISGRTNTGELFF,TGTGCCATCAGTGGCAGGACGAACACCGGGGAGCTGTTTTTT
once,TRBJ1-2,.,TRBV5-1,CASGLFDRGYGYTF,TGCGCCAGCGGCTTGTTCGACAGAGGCTATGGCTACACCTTC
.,TRBJ2-2,TRBD1,TRBV6-1,CASSAKDRNIDGELFF,TGTGCCAGCAGTGCAAAGGACAGGAACATAGACGGGGAGCTGTTTTTT
.,TRBJ2-1,TRBD2,TRBV6-5,CASTSTSFEQFF,TGTGCCAGCACCTCGACTAGCTTTGAGCAGTTCTTC
few,TRBJ1-1,.,TRBV11-2,CASDLAGWTEAFF,TGTGCCAGCGATTTGGCGGGGTGGACTGAAGCTTTCTTT
.,TRBJ2-6,.,TRBV28,CASSSTVNSGANVLTF,TGTGCCAGCAGTTCCACTGTGAACTCTGGGGCCAACGTCCTGACTTTC
.,TRBJ2-6,.,TRBV5-4,CAGREGTYSGANVLTF,TGTGCCGGTCGCGAGGGGACCTACTCTGGGGCCAACGTCCTGACTTTC
once,TRBJ2-5,TRBD2,TRBV2,CASNRLAGAQETQYF,TGTGCCAGCAACCGACTAGCGGGGGCCCAAGAGACCCAGTACTTC
.,TRBJ2-3,.,TRBV4-2,CASSQEFQRGGDTQYF,TGTGCCAGCAGCCAAGAATTCCAGAGGGGGGGAGATACGCAGTATTTT
.,TRBJ2-7,.,TRBV28,CASSVYPDTYPYEQYF,TGTGCCAGCAGCGTATATCCGGACACCTACCCCTACGAGCAGTACTTC
.,TRBJ2-1,TRBD2,TRBV9,CASSGIAGVSYNEQFF,TGTGCCAGCAGCGGAATAGCGGGAGTCTCCTACAATGAGCAGTTCTTC
.,TRBJ1-1,.,TRBV7-2,CASSLALVNTEAFF,TGTGCCAGCAGCTTAGCGTTGGTGAACACTGAAGCTTTCTTT
.,TRBJ2-5,.,TRBV7-9,CASSLGAGGETQYF,TGTGCCAGCAGCTTGGGCGCAGGAGGTGAGACCCAGTACTTC
.,TRBJ1-5,.,TRBV9,CASSVDLGSNQPQHF,TGTGCCAGCAGCGTAGACCTGGGTAGCAATCAGCCCCAGCATTTT
.,TRBJ2-3,TRBD1,TRBV6-1,CASSWDRGEDTQYF,TGTGCCAGCAGTTGGGACAGGGGGGAGGATACGCAGTATTTT
.,TRBJ2-5,.,TRBV18,CASSGGTQETQYF,TGTGCCAGCTCAGGCGGGACCCAAGAGACCCAGTACTTC
.,TRBJ2-5,TRBD2,TRBV4-1,CASSQGLAGAGTQYF,TGCGCCAGCAGCCAGGGACTAGCGGGGGCCGGGACCCAGTACTTC
once,TRBJ1-2,TRBD1,TRBV5-1,CASSSTGVDGYTF,TGCGCCAGCAGCTCGACAGGGGTGGATGGCTACACCTTC
many,TRBJ2-3,.,TRBV9,CASSVEGTRGDTQYF,TGTGCCAGCAGCGTAGAGGGTACCAGGGGAGATACGCAGTATTTT
.,TRBJ2-7,.,TRBV21-1,CASSKGRYGGAEQYF,TGTGCCAGCAGCAAAGGGAGATATGGGGGGGCCGAGCAGTACTTC
.,TRBJ2-7,.,TRBV4-3,CASSLQVSSYEQYF,TGCGCCAGCAGCCTTCAAGTCTCGTCCTACGAGCAGTACTTC
.,TRBJ1-5,.,TRBV6-1,CASSEGLAGNQPQHF,TGTGCCAGCAGTGAAGGATTGGCGGGAAATCAGCCCCAGCATTTT
.,TRBJ1-3,.,TRBV25-1,CASSEFGEISGNTIYF,TGTGCCAGCAGTGAATTCGGGGAAATCTCTGGAAACACCATATATTTT
.,TRBJ2-2,.,TRBV7-6,CASSLGVAGPTGELFF,TGTGCCAGCAGCCTAGGTGTCGCAGGGCCCACCGGGGAGCTGTTTTTT
.,TRBJ1-4,.,TRBV6-1,CASSEPGASEKLFF,TGTGCCAGCAGTGAACCGGGGGCGAGTGAAAAACTGTTTTTT
.,TRBJ2-1,.,TRBV27,CASIGLEGFYNEQFF,TGTGCCAGCATCGGTTTGGAAGGGTTCTACAATGAGCAGTTCTTC
.,TRBJ2-7,.,TRBV9,CASSSRGYEQYF,TGTGCCAGCAGCTCCCGAGGTTACGAGCAGTACTTC
.,TRBJ2-3,.,TRBV9,CASSAGSLTDTQYF,TGTGCCAGCAGCGCCGGGAGCCTCACAGATACGCAGTATTTT
.,TRBJ2-2,.,TRBV30,CAWSVLGVTGELFF,TGTGCCTGGAGTGTACTCGGGGTCACCGGGGAGCTGTTTTTT
.,TRBJ2-1,TRBD2,TRBV9,CASSPRPELADFYNEQFF,TGTGCCAGCAGCCCTAGACCTGAACTAGCGGACTTTTACAATGAGCAGTTCTTC
.,TRBJ2-7,.,TRBV18,CASSFGTSSYEQYF,TGTGCCAGCTCATTCGGGACAAGCTCCTACGAGCAGTACTTC
.,TRBJ1-1,.,TRBV21-1,CASSKVSGRTEAFF,TGTGCCAGCAGCAAAGTTAGCGGGAGGACTGAAGCTTTCTTT
once,TRBJ2-1,TRBD1,TRBV30,CAWSLQGDNEQFF,TGTGCCTGGAGTCTACAGGGGGACAATGAGCAGTTCTTC
few,TRBJ1-2,.,TRBV5-1,CASSLGGGHYGYTF,TGCGCCAGCAGCTTGGGAGGCGGACACTATGGCTACACCTTC
once,TRBJ1-2,TRBD1,TRBV28,CASSLLDRGANYGYTF,TGTGCCAGCAGTCTACTGGACAGGGGCGCTAACTATGGCTACACCTTC
.,TRBJ1-1,.,TRBV2,CASRGARYEAFF,TGTGCCAGCAGAGGAGCACGGTATGAAGCTTTCTTT
.,TRBJ1-2,.,TRBV5-4,CASSLGQANYGYTF,TGTGCCAGCAGCTTAGGCCAGGCCAACTATGGCTACACCTTC
few,TRBJ2-1,TRBD2,TRBV7-8,CATVKREGHNEQFF,TGTGCCACCGTCAAGCGGGAGGGTCACAATGAGCAGTTCTTC
few,TRBJ1-4,.,TRBV29-1,CSVCLTSDWSKLFF,TGCAGCGTTTGCCTGACTTCGGACTGGTCTAAACTGTTTTTT
.,TRBJ2-3,TRBD2,TRBV19,CASRPGLAGGPNTQYF,TGTGCCAGTAGACCAGGACTAGCGGGAGGGCCGAATACGCAGTATTTT
.,TRBJ2-7,TRBD2,TRBV5-4,CASTPRQRENEQYF,TGTGCCAGCACCCCAAGGCAGCGGGAGAACGAGCAGTACTTC
once,TRBJ2-6,.,TRBV7-7,CASSSLRVPQSRANVLTF,TGTGCCAGCAGCAGCTTAAGAGTGCCACAAAGTCGGGCCAACGTCCTGACTTTC
.,TRBJ2-5,TRBD1,TRBV5-1,CASSSQGRETQYF,TGCGCCAGCAGCTCACAGGGGCGAGAGACCCAGTACTTC
.,TRBJ2-3,TRBD1,TRBV7-3,CASSSPTQGDTQYF,TGTGCCAGCAGCTCTCCTACACAGGGGGATACGCAGTATTTT
.,TRBJ2-4,.,TRBV29-1,CSVEVVGQDIQYF,TGCAGCGTTGAAGTGGTAGGACAAGACATTCAGTACTTC
.,TRBJ2-1,.,TRBV7-9,CASSLAVGRVNEQFF,TGTGCCAGCAGCTTAGCGGTGGGAAGGGTGAATGAGCAGTTCTTC
.,TRBJ2-7,TRBD1,TRBV11-2,CASSLEGDRGLAYVYEQYF,TGTGCCAGCAGTTTAGAGGGGGACAGGGGGTTAGCCTATGTCTACGAGCAGTACTTC
.,TRBJ2-7,.,TRBV7-2,CASSSPRWDSSYEQYF,TGTGCCAGCAGCTCCCCACGCTGGGACTCCTCCTACGAGCAGTACTTC
.,TRBJ2-1,TRBD2,TRBV4-1,CASSQGRPLGLAGVYEQFF,TGCGCCAGCAGCCAAGGTCGACCTCTTGGACTAGCGGGAGTCTATGAGCAGTTCTTC